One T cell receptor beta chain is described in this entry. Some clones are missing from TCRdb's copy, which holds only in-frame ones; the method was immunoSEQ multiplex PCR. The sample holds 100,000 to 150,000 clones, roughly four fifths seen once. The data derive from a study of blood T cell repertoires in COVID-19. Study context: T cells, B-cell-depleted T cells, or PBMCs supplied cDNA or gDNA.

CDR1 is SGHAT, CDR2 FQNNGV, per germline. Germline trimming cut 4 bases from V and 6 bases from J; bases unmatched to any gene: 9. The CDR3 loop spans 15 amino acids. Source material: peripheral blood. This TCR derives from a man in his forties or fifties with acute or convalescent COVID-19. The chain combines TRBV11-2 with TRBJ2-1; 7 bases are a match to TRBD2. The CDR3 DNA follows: TGTGCCAGCAGCTCCGGCGGGAGTGATGTCAATGAGCAGTTCTTC. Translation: CASSSGGSDVNEQFF.